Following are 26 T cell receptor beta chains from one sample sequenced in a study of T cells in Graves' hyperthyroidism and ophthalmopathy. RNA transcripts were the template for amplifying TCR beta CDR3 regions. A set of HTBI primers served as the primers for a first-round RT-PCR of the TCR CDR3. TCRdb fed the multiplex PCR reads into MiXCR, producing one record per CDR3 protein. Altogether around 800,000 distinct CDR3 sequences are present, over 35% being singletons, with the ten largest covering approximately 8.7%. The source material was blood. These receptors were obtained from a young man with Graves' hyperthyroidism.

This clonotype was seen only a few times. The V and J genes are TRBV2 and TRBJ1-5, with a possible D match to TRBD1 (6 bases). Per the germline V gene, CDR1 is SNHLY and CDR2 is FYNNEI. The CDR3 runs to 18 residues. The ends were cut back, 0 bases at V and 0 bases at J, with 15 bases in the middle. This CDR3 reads CASSEAIRDTYSNQPQHF. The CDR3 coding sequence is TGTGCCAGCAGTGAAGCAATAAGGGACACTTATAGCAATCAGCCCCAGCATTTT.

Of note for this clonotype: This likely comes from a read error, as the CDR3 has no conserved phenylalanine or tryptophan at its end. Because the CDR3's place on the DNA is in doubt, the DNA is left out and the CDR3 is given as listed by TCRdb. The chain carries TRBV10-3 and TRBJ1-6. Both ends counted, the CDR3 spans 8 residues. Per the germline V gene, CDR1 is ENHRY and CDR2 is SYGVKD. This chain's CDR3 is CAIGSPAG.

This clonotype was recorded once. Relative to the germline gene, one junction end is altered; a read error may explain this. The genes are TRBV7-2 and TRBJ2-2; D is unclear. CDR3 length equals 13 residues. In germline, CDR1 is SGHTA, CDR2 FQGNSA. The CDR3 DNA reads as TGTGTCAGCAGCGCGTCAGGTAGCGGGGAGCTGTTTTTT. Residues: CVSSASGSGELFF.

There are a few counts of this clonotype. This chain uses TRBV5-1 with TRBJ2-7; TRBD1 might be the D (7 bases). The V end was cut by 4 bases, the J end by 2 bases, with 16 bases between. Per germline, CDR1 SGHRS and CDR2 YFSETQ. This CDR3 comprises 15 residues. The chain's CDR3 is CASSLEDRTTYEQYF. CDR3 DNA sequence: TGCGCCAGCAGCCTGGAGGACAGGACTACCTACGAGCAGTACTTC. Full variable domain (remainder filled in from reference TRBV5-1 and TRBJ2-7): KAGVTQTPRYLIKTRGQQVTLSCSPISGHRSVSWYQQTPGQGLQFLFEYFSETQRNKGNFPGRFSGRQFSNSRSEMNVSTLELGDSALYLCASSLEDRTTYEQYFGPGTRLTVT.

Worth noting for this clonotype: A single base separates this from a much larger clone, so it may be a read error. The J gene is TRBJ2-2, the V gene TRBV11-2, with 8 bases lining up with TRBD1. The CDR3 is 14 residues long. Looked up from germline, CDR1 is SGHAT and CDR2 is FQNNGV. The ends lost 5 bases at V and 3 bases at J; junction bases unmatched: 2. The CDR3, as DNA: TGTGCCAGCAGCGCGGACAGGGACACCGGGGAGCTGTTTTTT. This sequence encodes CASSADRDTGELFF.

CDR3 residues: CATSKGQGVSGANVLTF. The DNA of the CDR3 is TGTGCCACCAGCAAGGGACAGGGGGTTTCTGGGGCCAACGTCCTGACTTTC. The chain carries TRBV15 and TRBJ2-6; 11 bases line up with TRBD1. The CDR3 is 17 residues long. V shed 4 bases and J 1 base; nucleotides not matched to a gene: 3. Germline values: CDR1 LNHNV, CDR2 YYDKDF (reference sequence).

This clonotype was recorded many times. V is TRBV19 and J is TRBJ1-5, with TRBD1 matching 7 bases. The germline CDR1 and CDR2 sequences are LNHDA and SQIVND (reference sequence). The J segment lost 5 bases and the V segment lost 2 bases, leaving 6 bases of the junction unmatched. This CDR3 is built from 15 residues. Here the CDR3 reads CASSISGTVDQPQHF. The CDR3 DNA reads TGTGCCAGTAGTATAAGCGGGACAGTGGATCAGCCCCAGCATTTT. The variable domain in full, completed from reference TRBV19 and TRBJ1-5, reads DGGITQSPKYLFRKEGQNVTLSCEQNLNHDAMYWYRQDPGQGLRLIYYSQIVNDFQKGDIAEGYSVSREKKESFPLTVTSAQKNPTAFYLCASSISGTVDQPQHFGDGTRLSIL.

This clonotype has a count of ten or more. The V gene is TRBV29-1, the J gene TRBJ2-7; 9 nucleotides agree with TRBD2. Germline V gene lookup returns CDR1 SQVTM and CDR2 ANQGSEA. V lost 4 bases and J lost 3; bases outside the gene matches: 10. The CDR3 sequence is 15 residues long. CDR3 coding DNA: TGCAGCGTTGCGGAGCGGGAGGAGCTGATCTACGAGCAGTACTTC. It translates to CSVAEREELIYEQYF.

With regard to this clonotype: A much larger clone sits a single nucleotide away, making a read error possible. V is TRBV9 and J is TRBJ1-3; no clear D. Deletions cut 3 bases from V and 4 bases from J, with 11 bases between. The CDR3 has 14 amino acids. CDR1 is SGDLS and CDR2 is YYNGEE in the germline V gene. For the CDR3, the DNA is TGTGCCAGCAGCGCCCGGACTCCGGGAAACACCATATATTTT. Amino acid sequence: CASSARTPGNTIYF.

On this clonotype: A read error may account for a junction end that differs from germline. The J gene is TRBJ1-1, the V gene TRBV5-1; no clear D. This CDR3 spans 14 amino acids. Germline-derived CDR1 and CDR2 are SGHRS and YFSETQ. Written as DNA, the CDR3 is TGCGCCAGCAGCTTGGGGCGGCTGAACACTGAAGCTTCCTTT. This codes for CASSLGRLNTEASF.

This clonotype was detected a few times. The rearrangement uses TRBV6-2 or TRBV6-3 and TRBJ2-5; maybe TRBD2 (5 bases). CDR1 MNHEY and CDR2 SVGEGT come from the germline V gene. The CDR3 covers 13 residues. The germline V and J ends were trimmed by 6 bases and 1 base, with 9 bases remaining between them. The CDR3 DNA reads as TGTGCCAGCAGGAACGGGATCCAAGAGACCCAGTACTTC. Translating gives CASRNGIQETQYF.

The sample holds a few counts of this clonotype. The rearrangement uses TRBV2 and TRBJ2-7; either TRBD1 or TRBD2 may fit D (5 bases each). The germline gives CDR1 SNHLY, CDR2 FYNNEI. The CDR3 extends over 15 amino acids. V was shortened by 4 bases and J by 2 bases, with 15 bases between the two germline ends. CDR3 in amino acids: CASSGGPGTTYEQYF. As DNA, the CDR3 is TGTGCCAGCAGTGGGGGTCCGGGGACCACCTACGAGCAGTACTTC.

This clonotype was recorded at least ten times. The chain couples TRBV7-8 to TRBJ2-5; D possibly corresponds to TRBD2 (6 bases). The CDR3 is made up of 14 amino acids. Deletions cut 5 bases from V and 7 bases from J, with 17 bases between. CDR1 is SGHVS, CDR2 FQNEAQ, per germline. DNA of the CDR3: TGTGCCAGCAGCGGTCGGACGGGGAGGACGACCCAGTACTTC. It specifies CASSGRTGRTTQYF. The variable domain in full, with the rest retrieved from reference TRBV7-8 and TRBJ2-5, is GAGVSQSPRYKVAKRGQDVALRCDPISGHVSLFWYQQALGQGPEFLTYFQNEAQLDKSGLPSDRFFAERPEGSVSTLKIQRTQQEDSAVYLCASSGRTGRTTQYFGPGTRLLVL.

CDR3 DNA sequence: TGTGCCAGTAGTATCTTAGGGCGACTAGCGGGGGGAATTCAAGAGACCCAGTACTTC. Encoded protein: CASSILGRLAGGIQETQYF. The rearrangement joins TRBV19 to TRBJ2-5, with TRBD2 matching over 13 bases. The CDR3 has 19 amino acids. Trimming took 3 bases from V and 2 from J; bases not matched to a gene: 12. In germline, CDR1 is LNHDA, CDR2 SQIVND (reference sequence). Filled out from reference TRBV19 and TRBJ2-5, the complete variable domain reads DGGITQSPKYLFRKEGQNVTLSCEQNLNHDAMYWYRQDPGQGLRLIYYSQIVNDFQKGDIAEGYSVSREKKESFPLTVTSAQKNPTAFYLCASSILGRLAGGIQETQYFGPGTRLLVL.

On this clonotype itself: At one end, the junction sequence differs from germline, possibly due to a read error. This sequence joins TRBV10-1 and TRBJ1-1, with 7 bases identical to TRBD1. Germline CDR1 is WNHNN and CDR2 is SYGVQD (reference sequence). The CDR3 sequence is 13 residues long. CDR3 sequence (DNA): TGCGCCAGCAGTGTGGGACAGAACACTGTAGCTTTCTTT. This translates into CASSVGQNTVAFF.

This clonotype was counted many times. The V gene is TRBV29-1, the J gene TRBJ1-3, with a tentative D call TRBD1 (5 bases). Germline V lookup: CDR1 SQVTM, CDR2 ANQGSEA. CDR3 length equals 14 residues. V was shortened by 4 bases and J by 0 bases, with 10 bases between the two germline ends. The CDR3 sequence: CSVGGDGSGNTIYF. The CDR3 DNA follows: TGCAGCGTTGGGGGGGATGGCTCTGGAAACACCATATATTTT.

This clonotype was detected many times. The DNA for the CDR3 is TGTGCCAGCAGTGCCGGGGGGCGGAATTCACCCCTCCACTTT. It encodes CASSAGGRNSPLHF. The chain links TRBV12-3 or TRBV12-4 to TRBJ1-6, with a tentative D call TRBD1 (6 bases). Trimming took off 5 bases at V and 7 bases at J, with 12 bases between the two ends. The CDR3 extends over 14 amino acids.

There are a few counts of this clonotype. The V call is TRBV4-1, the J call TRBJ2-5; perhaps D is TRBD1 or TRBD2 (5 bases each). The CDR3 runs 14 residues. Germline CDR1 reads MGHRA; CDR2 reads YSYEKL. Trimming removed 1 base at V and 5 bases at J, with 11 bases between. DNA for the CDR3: TGCGCCAGCAGCCAAGGACTGGGGGTGGAGACCCAGTACTTC. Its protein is CASSQGLGVETQYF.

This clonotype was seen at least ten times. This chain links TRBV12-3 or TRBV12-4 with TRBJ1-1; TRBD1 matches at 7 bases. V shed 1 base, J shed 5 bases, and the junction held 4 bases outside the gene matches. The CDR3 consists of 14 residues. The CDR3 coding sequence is TGTGCCAGCAGTTTAGAGGGGGCGAGGACTGAAGCTTTCTTT. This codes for CASSLEGARTEAFF.

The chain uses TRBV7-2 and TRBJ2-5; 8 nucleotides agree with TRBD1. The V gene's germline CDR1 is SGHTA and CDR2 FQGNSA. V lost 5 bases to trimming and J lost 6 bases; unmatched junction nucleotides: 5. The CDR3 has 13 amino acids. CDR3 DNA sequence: TGTGCCAGCAGCCACAGGGGGAGGCAGACCCAGTACTTC. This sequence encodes CASSHRGRQTQYF.

The CDR3: CSVGTSGGAAETQYF. CDR3 nucleotides: TGCAGCGTTGGGACTAGCGGGGGGGCCGCAGAGACCCAGTACTTC. The chain uses TRBV29-1 and TRBJ2-5; 15 nucleotides agree with TRBD2. The junction had 4 bases not matched to a gene; V was cut back by 4 bases and J by 4 bases. CDR3 length equals 15 residues. Germline V gene data show CDR1 as SQVTM and CDR2 as ANQGSEA.

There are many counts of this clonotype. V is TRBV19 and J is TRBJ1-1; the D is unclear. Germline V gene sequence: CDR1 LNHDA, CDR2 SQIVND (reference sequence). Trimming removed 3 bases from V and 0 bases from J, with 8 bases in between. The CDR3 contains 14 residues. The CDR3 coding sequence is TGTGCCAGTAGTATCCGGGGAATGAACACTGAAGCTTTCTTT. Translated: CASSIRGMNTEAFF.

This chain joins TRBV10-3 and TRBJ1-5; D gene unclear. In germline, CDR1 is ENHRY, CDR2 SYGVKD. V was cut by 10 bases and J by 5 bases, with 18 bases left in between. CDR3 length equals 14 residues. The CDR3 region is CATLTGSAHQPQHF. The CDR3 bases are TGTGCCACCCTTACCGGGAGCGCCCATCAGCCCCAGCATTTT.

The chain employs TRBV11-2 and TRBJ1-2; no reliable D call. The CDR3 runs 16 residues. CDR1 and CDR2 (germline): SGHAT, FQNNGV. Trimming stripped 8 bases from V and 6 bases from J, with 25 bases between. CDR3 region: CASSPVVDQRRDGYTF. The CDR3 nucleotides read TGTGCCAGCTCGCCCGTGGTGGACCAACGGAGGGATGGCTACACCTTC.

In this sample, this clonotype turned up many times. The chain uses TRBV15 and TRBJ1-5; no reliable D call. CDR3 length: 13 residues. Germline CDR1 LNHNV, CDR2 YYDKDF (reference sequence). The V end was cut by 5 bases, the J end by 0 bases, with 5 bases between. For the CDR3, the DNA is TGTGCCACCAGCGACAATAGCAATCAGCCCCAGCATTTT. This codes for CATSDNSNQPQHF.

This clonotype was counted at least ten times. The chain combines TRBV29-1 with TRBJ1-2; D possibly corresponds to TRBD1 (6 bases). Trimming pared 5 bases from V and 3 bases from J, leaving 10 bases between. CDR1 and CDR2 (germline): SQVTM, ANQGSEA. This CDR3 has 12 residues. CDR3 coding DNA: TGCAGCGTTATGAGGGGGGACTATGGCTACACCTTC. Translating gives CSVMRGDYGYTF.